These 12 T cell receptor beta chains share one sample of origin, sequenced in a study of beta chain features in type 1 diabetes. Of the isolated RNA, all was reverse transcribed, and so the sequenced material was expressed TCRB transcripts. TCRdb's copy holds only in-frame clones and misses some; the assay was immunoSEQ multiplex PCR. Of about 260,000 clones listed, more than 65% are singletons. What was sequenced was naive CD4+ T cells from blood. The receptors derive from a man aged 30-40 years in good health.

The V call is TRBV7-2, the J call TRBJ2-1; TRBD1 might be the D (5 bases). The CDR3 covers 15 residues. The germline V gene has CDR1 SGHTA and CDR2 FQGNSA. The V and J ends lost 3 bases and 3 bases respectively, with 12 bases between them. As DNA, the CDR3 is TGTGCCAGCAGCTTTCAGGGCGGAAACTACAATGAGCAGTTCTTC. It encodes CASSFQGGNYNEQFF. Full variable domain (rest looked up from reference TRBV7-2 and TRBJ2-1): GAGVSQSPSNKVTEKGKDVELRCDPISGHTALYWYRQSLGQGLEFLIYFQGNSAPDKSGLPSDRFSAERTGGSVSTLTIQRTQQEDSAVYLCASSFQGGNYNEQFFGPGTRLTVL.

V gene TRBV5-6 combines with J gene TRBJ2-7; D not certain. Trimming took 0 bases from V and 5 from J, leaving 9 bases between them. This CDR3 comprises 13 residues. Per the germline V gene, CDR1 is SGHDT and CDR2 is YYEEEE. DNA of the CDR3: TGTGCCAGCAGCTTGGTTGCTGGGGACGAGCAGTACTTC. It is translated as CASSLVAGDEQYF.

This clone was found a few times. Here the CDR3 reads CAWTGLAGVGGDTQYF. The DNA for the CDR3 is TGTGCCTGGACGGGACTAGCGGGAGTTGGCGGAGATACGCAGTATTTT. The genes are TRBV30 and TRBJ2-3; 14 positions match TRBD2. CDR1 is GTSNPN, CDR2 SVGIG, per germline (reference sequence). V trimming: 4 bases; J trimming: 5 bases; junction bases outside the gene matches: 8. The CDR3 contains 16 residues.

The CDR3: CASSFGHMNTEAFF. In nucleotides, the CDR3 is TGTGCCAGCAGTTTTGGCCACATGAACACTGAAGCTTTCTTT. The chain joins TRBV27 to TRBJ1-1; no clear D. Deletions cut 3 bases from V and 0 bases from J, with 8 bases between. Germline V gene data show CDR1 as MNHEY and CDR2 as SMNVEV (reference sequence). The length of the CDR3 is 14 residues.

V usage is TRBV11-3 and J usage is TRBJ2-1, with a tentative D call TRBD2 (6 bases). Looked up from germline, CDR1 is SGHNT and CDR2 is YENEEA. The CDR3 loop spans 14 amino acids. V gave up 4 bases and J gave up 9 bases, with 16 bases separating them. The CDR3 protein is CASSSRGTYGEQFF. CDR3 sequence (DNA): TGTGCCAGCAGCTCTCGGGGGACGTATGGTGAGCAGTTCTTC.

The chain employs TRBV30 and TRBJ2-1, with 8 bases fitting TRBD2. Germline CDR1 is GTSNPN and CDR2 is SVGIG (reference sequence). The CDR3 spans 15 residues. With V trimmed by 2 bases and J by 8 bases, 11 bases remained unmatched. The CDR3 spells CAWSPPPSGYYEQFF. The CDR3 DNA reads TGTGCCTGGAGTCCCCCTCCTAGCGGGTACTATGAGCAGTTCTTC.

This clone occurred a few times. The chain has TRBV15 and TRBJ1-6; D is ambiguous. The CDR3 sequence is 13 residues long. The ends were cut back, 0 bases at V and 5 bases at J, with 2 bases in the middle. Germline CDR1 is LNHNV and CDR2 is YYDKDF (reference sequence). CDR3 sequence reads: CATSRDHNSPLHF. CDR3 nucleotides: TGTGCCACCAGCAGAGATCATAATTCACCCCTCCACTTT. The variable domain in full, with the rest retrieved from reference TRBV15 and TRBJ1-6, is DAMVIQNPRYQVTQFGKPVTLSCSQTLNHNVMYWYQQKSSQAPKLLFHYYDKDFNNEADTPDNFQSRRPNTSFCFLDIRSPGLGDTAMYLCATSRDHNSPLHFGNGTRLTVT.

V usage is TRBV11-2 and J usage is TRBJ1-1, with 9 bases that match TRBD1. J was trimmed by 6 bases and V by 4 bases; bases with no gene match: 6. The CDR3 spans 14 residues. Germline V gene lookup returns CDR1 SGHAT and CDR2 FQNNGV. The CDR3 loop is CASSSFDRGSEAFF. The CDR3 bases are TGTGCCAGCAGCTCGTTCGACAGGGGGTCTGAAGCTTTCTTT.

This chain joins TRBV7-9 and TRBJ2-1; 10 bases match TRBD1. This CDR3 is built from 14 residues. CDR1 is SEHNR, CDR2 FQNEAQ, per germline (reference sequence). Losses at the gene ends were 7 bases for V and 8 bases for J; bases not matched to a gene: 8. The CDR3 DNA sequence: TGTGCCAGCAACGGACAGGGGGGTATACATGAGCAGTTCTTC. The encoded protein is CASNGQGGIHEQFF.

The chain links TRBV10-3 to TRBJ2-1; D gene unclear. The CDR3 runs to 13 residues. With 7 bases removed from V and 2 bases from J, the gap between germline ends came to 9 bases. Germline V lookup: CDR1 ENHRY, CDR2 SYGVKD. The DNA for the CDR3 is TGTGCCATCAAGGGCGCTACCTACAATGAGCAGTTCTTC. Its translation is CAIKGATYNEQFF.

This sequence joins TRBV5-1 and TRBJ2-7; 11 bases align to TRBD2. The CDR3 contains 14 residues. CDR1 SGHRS and CDR2 YFSETQ come from the germline V gene. V trimming: 7 bases; J trimming: 6 bases; junction bases outside the gene matches: 9. The DNA of the CDR3 is TGCGCCAGCGGACAACTAGCGGGAGAAGCCGAGCAGTACTTC. This translates into CASGQLAGEAEQYF.

The CDR3 nucleotides are TGTGCCAGCGGGAGGGAATACAATGAGCAGTTCTTC. This gives the protein CASGREYNEQFF. The chain employs TRBV2 and TRBJ2-1, with 7 bases that match TRBD2. J lost 4 bases, V lost 8 bases, and 2 bases had no gene match. The CDR3 is 12 amino acids. CDR1 is SNHLY, CDR2 FYNNEI, per germline.